Each of the 30 T cell receptor beta chains below was sequenced from the same sample in a study of blood T cells in healthy people across ages. Combining a sample-barcoded 5' primer with a J-beta primer mix, a second PCR ran for roughly 7 to 12 cycles. TCRdb redid the calling of the 5' RACE reads with MiXCR, one entry per CDR3 protein. The profile covers about 1.8 million distinct CDR3 sequences, with about 50% appearing a single time and around 2.1% taken by the ten largest. Input material: blood. The receptors originated from a woman between 40 and 50 years old in good health.

This rearrangement joins TRBV20-1 to TRBJ2-7, with D perhaps matching TRBD2 (6 bases). V was clipped by 3 bases and J by 4 bases, with 10 bases between them. The CDR3 has 12 amino acids. CDR1 and CDR2 from the germline V gene are DFQATT and SNEGSKA (reference sequence). CDR3 DNA: TGCAGTGCTAGCGGGGGTTTATACGAGCAGTACTTC. Protein product: CSASGGLYEQYF.

This sequence joins TRBV2 and TRBJ2-5, with D tentatively TRBD1 or TRBD2 (6 bases each). Trimming stripped 2 bases from V and 2 bases from J, with 12 bases between. The germline V gene has CDR1 SNHLY and CDR2 FYNNEI. CDR3 length: 15 residues. The CDR3: CASSEQGTPQETQYF. The DNA for the CDR3 is TGTGCCAGCAGTGAACAGGGGACTCCGCAAGAGACCCAGTACTTC.

This CDR3 is CASSPATSGDSYEQYF. The CDR3 nucleotides read TGTGCCAGCAGCCCCGCTACTAGCGGGGACTCCTACGAGCAGTACTTC. V is TRBV11-2 and J is TRBJ2-7; 10 bases are a match to TRBD2. The CDR3 runs to 16 residues. Losses at the gene ends were 5 bases for V and 0 bases for J; bases not matched to a gene: 7. Germline CDR1 SGHAT, CDR2 FQNNGV.

CDR3 residues: CSAPGSQGAHYGYTF. The CDR3 DNA follows: TGCAGTGCTCCTGGGAGTCAGGGGGCTCACTATGGCTACACCTTC. The rearrangement links TRBV20-1 to TRBJ1-2, with TRBD1 matching over 8 bases. The CDR3 sequence is 15 residues long. The V gene end was trimmed by 5 bases and the J gene end by 3 bases; junction bases not matched to a gene: 11. Germline CDR1 DFQATT, CDR2 SNEGSKA (reference sequence).

In the case of this clonotype: Since a much larger clone is just one base distant, this may be a read error. The chain has TRBV10-3 and TRBJ2-1; TRBD2 is a possible D gene (5 bases). CDR1 ENHRY and CDR2 SYGVKD come from the germline V gene. This CDR3 has 11 amino acids. The CDR3 loop reads CATGGGETQFF. CDR3 in DNA: TGTGCAACTGGTGGAGGAGAGACCCAGTTCTTC.

This chain connects TRBV5-6 to TRBJ2-5, with D tentatively TRBD2 (6 bases). Germline loops: CDR1 SGHDT, CDR2 YYEEEE. CDR3 length equals 16 residues. V lost 3 bases and J lost 1, with 16 bases in between. DNA for the CDR3: TGTGCCAGCAGCTACCGACTAGTCCCGCTCCAAGAGACCCAGTACTTC. Its protein product is CASSYRLVPLQETQYF.

The chain joins TRBV6-1 to TRBJ2-7; D is tentatively TRBD1 or TRBD2 (5 bases each). The DNA end favors TRBJ2-5, so the J call may be wrong. The germline V gene encodes CDR1 MNHNS and CDR2 SASEGT. The CDR3 length is 9 residues. The CDR3 bases are TGTGCCGCCGGGACGACCCAGTACTTC. It is translated as CAAGTTQYF.

The chain uses TRBV29-1 and TRBJ1-2; D is unclear. Trimming removed 4 bases at V and 4 bases at J, with 16 bases between. The germline CDR1 and CDR2 sequences are SQVTM and ANQGSEA. The CDR3 runs to 14 residues. Written as DNA, the CDR3 is TGCAGCGTTGGGGGTCAGACCGACGGCTATGGCTACACCTTC. Amino acid sequence: CSVGGQTDGYGYTF.

The chain is built from TRBV12-3 or TRBV12-4 and TRBJ2-7; no reliable D call. This CDR3 region has 11 residues. Trimming stripped 1 base from V and 11 bases from J, with 9 bases between. The CDR3: CASSLGRGEYF. DNA for the CDR3: TGTGCCAGCAGTTTAGGGCGTGGCGAGTACTTC.

The chain employs TRBV29-1 and TRBJ1-2, with TRBD1 identical over 7 bases. The trim removed 1 base at V and 0 bases at J, leaving 2 bases unmatched. The CDR3 runs to 14 residues. Germline CDR1 is SQVTM and CDR2 is ANQGSEA. The CDR3 bases are TGCAGCGTTGAAGTAGACAGGGCTAACTATGGCTACACCTTC. It yields the protein CSVEVDRANYGYTF.

The chain combines TRBV6-5 with TRBJ1-2; D gene ambiguous. V was shortened by 4 bases and J by 6 bases, with 18 bases between the two germline ends. Germline CDR1 MNHEY, CDR2 SVGAGI. The CDR3 runs to 15 residues. The CDR3: CASSSFAGGRNGYTF. CDR3 nucleotide sequence: TGTGCCAGCAGTTCCTTTGCAGGTGGAAGGAATGGCTACACCTTC.

CDR3 sequence reads: CSVEDAGGTEAFF. The CDR3 nucleotides are TGCAGCGTTGAAGATGCGGGGGGGACTGAAGCTTTCTTT. J is TRBJ1-1 and V is TRBV29-1; TRBD1 might be the D (5 bases). Trimming pared 0 bases from V and 5 bases from J, leaving 10 bases between. CDR1 and CDR2 (germline): SQVTM, ANQGSEA. This CDR3 spans 13 amino acids.

The CDR3 bases are TGTGCCAGCAGCTTAGACGTCGCCACAGATACGCAGTATTTT. Translating gives CASSLDVATDTQYF. The chain employs TRBV7-8 and TRBJ2-3, with no clear D. The CDR3 is 14 residues long. V dropped 1 base and J dropped 2 bases, with 7 bases sitting between them. Germline-derived CDR1 and CDR2 are SGHVS and FQNEAQ.

This clonotype showed up just a few times. The chain couples TRBV20-1 to TRBJ1-5; D gene unclear. In germline, CDR1 is DFQATT, CDR2 SNEGSKA (reference sequence). The CDR3 is 13 amino acids. V lost 5 bases to trimming and J lost 7 bases, with 15 bases between them. The CDR3 here is CSASGPAGQPQHF. The CDR3 DNA reads TGCAGTGCTTCGGGCCCGGCCGGACAGCCCCAGCATTTT.

This clonotype showed up just a few times. The chain uses TRBV28 and TRBJ2-5; 10 bases match TRBD2. CDR3 size: 13 residues. CDR1 MDHEN and CDR2 SYDVKM come from the germline V gene. The ends lost 10 bases at V and 3 bases at J; junction bases unmatched: 5. The CDR3 here is CATTAGGKETQYF. The CDR3 nucleotides read TGTGCCACAACAGCGGGGGGGAAAGAGACCCAGTACTTC.

This clonotype has more than one count but fewer than ten. This chain uses TRBV29-1 with TRBJ2-5; D is uncertain. The CDR3 is 17 residues long. The germline V gene encodes CDR1 SQVTM and CDR2 ANQGSEA. V was clipped by 1 base and J by 2 bases, with 20 bases between them. CDR3 region: CSVEGARIATLQETQYF. The CDR3 coding sequence is TGCAGCGTTGAAGGGGCAAGGATCGCAACGTTACAAGAGACCCAGTACTTC.

The sample holds a few counts of this clonotype. This chain links TRBV7-2 with TRBJ2-3; 7 bases map to TRBD2. The CDR3 is made up of 15 amino acids. Germline V gene sequence: CDR1 SGHTA, CDR2 FQGNSA. V was clipped by 4 bases and J by 2 bases; unmatched bases: 6. The CDR3: CASSYRGTTTDTQYF. The CDR3, as DNA: TGTGCCAGCAGCTACAGAGGGACTACCACAGATACGCAGTATTTT. Filled out from reference TRBV7-2 and TRBJ2-3, the complete variable domain reads GAGVSQSPSNKVTEKGKDVELRCDPISGHTALYWYRQSLGQGLEFLIYFQGNSAPDKSGLPSDRFSAERTGGSVSTLTIQRTQQEDSAVYLCASSYRGTTTDTQYFGPGTRLTVL.

The rearrangement links TRBV7-2 to TRBJ2-1; tentatively, D is TRBD2 (6 bases). Germline lookup yields CDR1 SGHTA and CDR2 FQGNSA. V dropped 5 bases and J dropped 6 bases, with 29 bases sitting between them. The CDR3 consists of 19 residues. The CDR3 DNA sequence: TGTGCCAGCAGCATTGCCGGACTACAGCCGGGAAGGGTAGGCAATGAGCAGTTCTTC. It encodes CASSIAGLQPGRVGNEQFF.

A few counts support this clonotype. This chain uses TRBV6-2 or TRBV6-3 with TRBJ2-7; TRBD1 matches 8 bases. Germline trimming cut 6 bases from V and 2 bases from J; bases unmatched to any gene: 9. Germline values: CDR1 MNHEY, CDR2 SVGEGT. The CDR3 covers 15 residues. The CDR3 DNA sequence: TGTGCCAGCAGCTCACCGGACAGGGCTGCCTACGAGCAGTACTTC. Translating it yields CASSSPDRAAYEQYF.

This clonotype was seen a few times. The V and J genes are TRBV10-3 and TRBJ2-4; D is possibly TRBD2 (6 bases). Germline lookup yields CDR1 ENHRY and CDR2 SYGVKD. V shed 8 bases and J shed 8 bases, with 16 bases lying between them. The CDR3 length is 13 residues. In DNA, the CDR3 is TGTGCCATCGGCTTGGGGGGTACGGACATTCAGTACTTC. It specifies CAIGLGGTDIQYF.

The chain links TRBV28 to TRBJ2-7, with D possibly matching TRBD1 (6 bases). V was pared by 5 bases and J by 0 bases, with 14 bases between. Germline lookup yields CDR1 MDHEN and CDR2 SYDVKM. The CDR3 has 15 amino acids. The CDR3 region has the DNA TGTGCCAGCAGTCCCTACAGGGTTAGCTCCTACGAGCAGTACTTC. Translated, it gives CASSPYRVSSYEQYF.

This clonotype came up a few times. The chain links TRBV20-1 to TRBJ1-2, with unresolved D. The CDR3 consists of 12 residues. Germline CDR1 and CDR2: DFQATT and SNEGSKA (reference sequence). The CDR3 is CSSVNPNYGYTF. The CDR3 DNA follows: TGCAGCTCGGTGAACCCTAACTATGGCTACACCTTC.

This chain links TRBV5-1 with TRBJ2-1; 14 bases are shared with TRBD2. Germline V lookup: CDR1 SGHRS, CDR2 YFSETQ. The junction had 5 bases not matched to a gene; V was cut back by 5 bases and J by 10 bases. The CDR3 contains 14 residues. The CDR3 loop reads CASRLGLAGAEQFF. The CDR3 nucleotides are TGCGCCAGCAGGCTGGGACTAGCGGGGGCGGAGCAGTTCTTC.

This chain links TRBV7-9 with TRBJ2-1; 9 bases agree with TRBD2. CDR3 size: 16 residues. Germline lookup yields CDR1 SEHNR and CDR2 FQNEAQ (reference sequence). Losses at the gene ends were 4 bases for V and 8 bases for J; bases not matched to a gene: 12. The CDR3 spells CASSSISGTSRHEQFF. The DNA of the CDR3 is TGTGCCAGCAGCTCCATTTCCGGGACTAGCAGGCATGAGCAGTTCTTC.

The rearrangement links TRBV29-1 to TRBJ1-1, with D perhaps TRBD1 (6 bases). V was pared by 3 bases and J by 10 bases, with 12 bases between. This CDR3 is built from 11 residues. The germline gives CDR1 SQVTM, CDR2 ANQGSEA. CDR3 sequence: CSVDRNRVAFF. The CDR3, as DNA: TGCAGCGTTGATAGGAACAGGGTAGCTTTCTTT.

In this sample, this clonotype turned up a few times. The rearrangement uses TRBV6-2 or TRBV6-3 and TRBJ2-7, with D unresolved. This CDR3 spans 13 amino acids. Germline V gene sequence: CDR1 MNHEY, CDR2 SVGEGT. The ends were cut back, 5 bases at V and 0 bases at J, with 8 bases in the middle. CDR3 sequence: CASSRFSSYEQYF. The CDR3 region has the DNA TGTGCCAGCAGTCGTTTCAGCTCCTACGAGCAGTACTTC.

This chain links TRBV24-1 with TRBJ1-2; 7 nucleotides agree with TRBD1. V lost 6 bases, J lost 8 bases, and 8 bases stayed unmatched. CDR1 KGHDR and CDR2 SFDVKD come from the germline V gene. This CDR3 region has 13 residues. The CDR3 region has the DNA TGTGCCACCAGTCGCACAGGGGCGGACGGCTACACCTTC. It specifies CATSRTGADGYTF.

This sequence joins TRBV20-1 and TRBJ2-5; TRBD1 is a possible D gene (6 bases). Germline-derived CDR1 and CDR2 are DFQATT and SNEGSKA (reference sequence). The V gene lost 2 bases and the J gene lost 2 bases, with 21 bases spanning the gap. This CDR3 is 17 amino acids long. The CDR3 loop reads CSARTQGRSIAQETQYF. The CDR3 nucleotides are TGCAGTGCTAGAACCCAGGGGCGCTCCATCGCTCAAGAGACCCAGTACTTC.

The chain carries TRBV25-1 and TRBJ1-6, with a weak D call TRBD1 (5 bases). The germline V gene has CDR1 MGHDK and CDR2 SYGVNS. The V and J ends lost 4 bases and 10 bases respectively, with 23 bases between them. CDR3 length: 17 amino acids. DNA of the CDR3: TGTGCCAGCAGTGGGTATCCTCCGGGACCGGTTGTGTCACCCCTCCACTTT. Its protein is CASSGYPPGPVVSPLHF.

The chain combines TRBV20-1 with TRBJ2-7; the D gene could be TRBD1 or TRBD2 (5 bases each). Germline lookup yields CDR1 DFQATT and CDR2 SNEGSKA (reference sequence). Deletions cut 0 bases from V and 4 bases from J, with 13 bases between. CDR3 length: 14 residues. CDR3 in DNA: TGCAGTGCTAGAGATGACGGGACGGAGTACGAGCAGTACTTC. Encoded protein: CSARDDGTEYEQYF.